This TCR beta chain derives from a study of blood T cells in healthy people across ages (dated by TCRdb to between 2014 and 2017). Concerning the study at large: Template switching captured roughly one uniquely barcoded TCR beta cDNA molecule per two T cells in model experiments. The study measured age-related changes in TCR beta repertoire diversity using deep sequencing normalized with unique cDNA molecular identifiers. The study analyzed two additional independent replicas of 1 million unique cDNA reads from the same blood draw for two donors, one aged 18 to 30 and one aged 80 or older. The donors were split into four age groups: young (average about 15 years), middle-aged (about 40), aged (approximately 59) and long-lived (over 75). To avoid experimental bias, donors of different ages were distributed randomly across sequencing lanes. Summary of the overall study and its limitations: Compared with the aged group, the long-lived group had more naive CD4+ T cells, fewer expanded clones and increased TCR diversity, a pattern suggesting age selection. Because profiling used bulk unsorted PBMCs, naive and antigen-experienced compartments could not be compared conclusively. Estimates of total diversity based on one million sequenced T cells were considered lower bounds and underestimates. Observed TCR beta diversity per million T cells fell roughly linearly with age, and a significant reduction was already apparent by age around 36. There was a strong correlation between observed TCR beta diversity and the percentage of naive T cells measured by flow cytometry. The CMV infection status of donors was not known, potentially confounding age-related changes in expanded clonotypes.

This clonotype has more than one count but fewer than ten. No cognate antigen has been identified for it. Base qualities are not provided; no much larger clone lies one nucleotide away. The receptor library was made with 5' RACE. The instrument was an Illumina HiSeq 2500. A second PCR of 7 to 11 cycles was performed with a sample-barcoded 5' primer and a J-beta primer mix. A unique molecular identifier was introduced onto each TCR beta cDNA molecule by a template-switch 5' adaptor carrying 12 random nucleotides. At least 2.5 million CDR3-containing paired-end reads were obtained from each sample. First-strand cDNA was synthesized from all RNA with the Mint cDNA synthesis kit, primed by a TRBC-specific oligonucleotide. After uracil-DNA glycosylase treatment, a first 18-cycle PCR used universal primers M1SS and BC2_uni_R on all cDNA. Regarding the original processing steps: Normalization of each sample was performed by random selection of 1 million high-quality reads, each carrying a distinct molecular identifier. Reads sharing molecular identifiers were discarded rather than binned into consensus sequences. CDR3 identification, clonotype clustering and error correction used MiTCR with a Q25 quality threshold and the strictest error-elimination algorithm. A nonparametric unseen species model with Euler transformation was used to estimate lower-bound total TCR beta diversity. TCRdb's own reprocessing of the public reads used fastp at Q25 and MiXCR and kept productive beta chains. Rows with a matching CDR3 protein are joined into one entry that keeps the most common DNA and genes. These V and J calls are TCRdb output, not the study's own analysis. In this sample the table shows more than 650,000 distinct CDR3 sequences, 22% of which occur a single time. The top ten clonotypes cover 22% of the sample.

Including the terminal cysteine and phenylalanine, the CDR3 comprises 15 residues. Just the 45-base CDR3 DNA is kept, in frame starting at base 1. V loses 4 bases at its end and J loses 2 bases; junction bases beyond the gene matches: 4. Systemically healthy Caucasian individuals from Russia, around 38 in total and aged about 6 to 90 years, were included as donors. Roughly 9.5 milliliters of peripheral blood were drawn from each donor into EDTA-treated Vacutainer tubes. Ficoll-Paque density-gradient centrifugation was used to isolate PBMCs, with at least 6.5 million obtained per sample. Trizol reagent was used to extract total RNA from the PBMCs, yielding at least 6 micrograms per sample. For every donor, flow cytometry on a PBMC aliquot measured the percentage of naive CD45RAhigh/CD27high T cells.

The sequencing sample was made of blood. The receptor chain draws on TRBV12-3 or TRBV12-4 and TRBJ1-2; 10 central nucleotides agree with TRBD1. The TCR sequence derives from a man in his 70s in good health. The DNA sequence is as follows: TGTGCCAGCAGTTCTCCGACAGGGGGCAACTATGGCTACACCTTC. It translates as CASSSPTGGNYGYTF.